One and the same sample provided the 11 T cell receptor beta chains below, sequenced in a study of blood T cell repertoires in COVID-19. Only in-frame clones appear in the TCRdb table, and some are missing; sequencing was by immunoSEQ multiplex PCR. The table has over 25,000 clones, 85% seen once. The sequencing input was peripheral blood. The receptors shown here come from a man between 60 and 70 years old with active COVID-19.

The sample holds a few counts of this clone. The chain combines TRBV5-1 with TRBJ1-6; a weak D match, TRBD1 (5 bases). The CDR3 is made up of 12 amino acids. Trimming shortened V by 5 bases and J by 13 bases, and 13 bases separated the two germline ends. Per the germline V gene, CDR1 is SGHRS and CDR2 is YFSETQ. This CDR3 is CASRRGIGPLHF. CDR3 in DNA: TGCGCCAGCAGAAGGGGTATCGGTCCCCTCCACTTT.

The J gene is TRBJ2-7, the V gene TRBV6-5, with a tentative D call TRBD2 (5 bases). The CDR3 has 16 amino acids. Germline CDR1 reads MNHEY; CDR2 reads SVGAGI. V was trimmed by 1 base and J by 7 bases, leaving 20 bases between them. The CDR3 coding sequence is TGTGCCAGCAGTTACTACCCCCCGCCTGGTTGGAGGGAGCAGTACTTC. This translates into CASSYYPPPGWREQYF.

This clone has only one observation. The V gene is TRBV18, the J gene TRBJ2-2; 7 positions agree with TRBD2. With V trimmed by 6 bases and J by 6 bases, 19 bases remained unmatched. The length of the CDR3 is 18 residues. Germline CDR1 and CDR2: KGHSH and LQKENI. The CDR3 region is CASSLSTSRSPEAGELFF. CDR3 nucleotide sequence: TGTGCCAGCTCTCTCTCGACTAGCCGGTCCCCCGAAGCCGGGGAGCTGTTTTTT.

The J gene is TRBJ2-1, the V gene TRBV20-1; D gene ambiguous. Per germline, CDR1 DFQATT and CDR2 SNEGSKA (reference sequence). Trimming took off 5 bases at V and 8 bases at J, with 7 bases between the two ends. CDR3 length: 10 residues. The CDR3 region has the DNA TGCAGTGCTGTTAACTATGAGCAGTTCTTC. Protein product: CSAVNYEQFF.

The genes are TRBV3-1 (or the pseudogene TRBV3-2) and TRBJ2-5; a weak D match, TRBD2 (6 bases). V lost 4 bases to trimming and J lost 1 base, with 16 bases between them. CDR1 is LGHDT and CDR2 is YNNKEL in the germline V gene (reference sequence). This CDR3 has 16 amino acids. The CDR3 loop reads CASSPRGLGFQETQYF. The DNA for the CDR3 is TGTGCCAGCAGCCCGCGGGGACTGGGGTTCCAAGAGACCCAGTACTTC.

The chain uses TRBV9 and TRBJ2-1, with 9 nucleotides matching TRBD2. Germline loops: CDR1 SGDLS, CDR2 YYNGEE. Unmatched junction bases numbered 6, after V lost 2 bases and J lost 6 bases. The CDR3 has 15 residues. This CDR3 reads CASSVTLAGLNEQFF. The CDR3 DNA reads TGTGCCAGCAGCGTCACCCTAGCGGGGCTCAATGAGCAGTTCTTC.

The chain joins TRBV10-1 to TRBJ2-3, with TRBD2 matching 10 bases. V lost 6 bases to trimming and J lost 1 base; unmatched junction nucleotides: 4. The length of the CDR3 is 15 residues. Germline V lookup: CDR1 WNHNN, CDR2 SYGVQD (reference sequence). Here the CDR3 reads CASRAGTSGTDTQYF. As DNA, the CDR3 is TGCGCCAGCAGGGCCGGGACTAGCGGCACAGATACGCAGTATTTT.

This clone was counted once. The chain has TRBV27 and TRBJ1-3; D gene unclear. V lost 1 base and J lost 4, with 11 bases in between. Per germline, CDR1 MNHEY and CDR2 SMNVEV (reference sequence). This CDR3 spans 15 amino acids. The CDR3 DNA reads as TGTGCCAGCAGTTTATGGAGTGGAAAAGGAAACACCATATATTTT. Amino acids: CASSLWSGKGNTIYF.

The chain joins TRBV28 to TRBJ2-6; 9 positions agree with TRBD1. CDR1 MDHEN and CDR2 SYDVKM come from the germline V gene. The CDR3 is made up of 18 amino acids. J lost 2 bases, V lost 6 bases, and 11 bases had no gene match. CDR3 sequence reads: CASRANRGREAGANVLTF. The CDR3 coding sequence is TGTGCCAGCAGGGCAAACAGGGGGCGTGAAGCTGGGGCCAACGTCCTGACTTTC.

The chain has TRBV7-9 and TRBJ1-2, with TRBD1 matching 7 bases. The CDR3 contains 17 residues. Per the germline V gene, CDR1 is SEHNR and CDR2 is FQNEAQ (reference sequence). Unmatched junction bases numbered 14, after V lost 5 bases and J lost 2 bases. The CDR3 DNA follows: TGTGCCAGCAGCCAGATCCCCTTGACAGGGAAGAACTATGGCTACACCTTC. The encoded protein is CASSQIPLTGKNYGYTF.

The rearrangement uses TRBV19 and TRBJ2-7, with a weak D call TRBD2 (6 bases). Germline V gives CDR1 LNHDA, CDR2 SQIVND (reference sequence). The germline V and J ends were trimmed by 6 bases and 4 bases, with 13 bases remaining between them. CDR3 length equals 13 residues. CDR3 residues: CASRIGSGYEQYF. The CDR3 region has the DNA TGTGCCAGTAGGATCGGGAGCGGGTACGAGCAGTACTTC.